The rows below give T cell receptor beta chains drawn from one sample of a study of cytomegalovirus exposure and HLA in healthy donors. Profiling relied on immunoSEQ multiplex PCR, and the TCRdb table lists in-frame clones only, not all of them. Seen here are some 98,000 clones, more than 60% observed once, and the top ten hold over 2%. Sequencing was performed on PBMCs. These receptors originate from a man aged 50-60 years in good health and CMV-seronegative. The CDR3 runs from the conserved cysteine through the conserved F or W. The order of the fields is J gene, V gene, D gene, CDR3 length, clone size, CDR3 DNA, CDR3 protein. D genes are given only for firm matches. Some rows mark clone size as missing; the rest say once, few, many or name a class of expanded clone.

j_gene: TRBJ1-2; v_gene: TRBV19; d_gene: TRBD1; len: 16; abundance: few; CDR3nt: TGTGCCAGTAGTATAGATCGCCGGGACAGATACTATGGCTACACCTTC; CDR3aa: CASSIDRRDRYYGYTF
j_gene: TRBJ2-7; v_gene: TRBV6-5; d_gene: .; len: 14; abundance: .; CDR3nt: TGTGCCAGCAGTTACCTCCACACCCCCTACGAGCAGTACTTC; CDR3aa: CASSYLHTPYEQYF
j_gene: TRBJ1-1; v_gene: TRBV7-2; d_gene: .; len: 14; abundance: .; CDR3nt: TGTGCCAGCAGCTTAGAACCTGGGGCCACTGAAGCTTTCTTT; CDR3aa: CASSLEPGATEAFF
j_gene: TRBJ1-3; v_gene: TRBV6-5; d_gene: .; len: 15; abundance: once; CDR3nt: TGTGCCAGCAGTTTCACGGGGGGCTTTGGAAACACCATATATTTT; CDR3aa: CASSFTGGFGNTIYF
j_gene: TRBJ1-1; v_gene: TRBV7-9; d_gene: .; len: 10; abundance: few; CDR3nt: TGTGCCAGCAGGCGGGGTGAAGCTTTCTTT; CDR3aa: CASRRGEAFF
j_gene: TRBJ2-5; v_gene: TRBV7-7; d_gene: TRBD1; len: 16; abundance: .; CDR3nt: TGTGCTAGCAGCTTAACCGGGACAGGAGGAGAAGAGACCCAGTACTTC; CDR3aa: CASSLTGTGGEETQYF
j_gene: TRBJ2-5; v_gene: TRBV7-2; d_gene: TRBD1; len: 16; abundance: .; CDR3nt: TGTGCCAGCAGCTTGACAGGGGGCGCGGGAGGAGAGACCCAGTACTTC; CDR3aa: CASSLTGGAGGETQYF
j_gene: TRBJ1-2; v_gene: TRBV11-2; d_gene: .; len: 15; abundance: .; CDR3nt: TGTGCCAGCAGCTCGACGGCAGGGCTTAACTATGGCTACACCTTC; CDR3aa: CASSSTAGLNYGYTF
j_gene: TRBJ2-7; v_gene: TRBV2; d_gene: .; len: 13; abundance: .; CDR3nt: TGTGCCAGCAGTGACAGGGATCTTCACGAGCAGTACTTC; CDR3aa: CASSDRDLHEQYF
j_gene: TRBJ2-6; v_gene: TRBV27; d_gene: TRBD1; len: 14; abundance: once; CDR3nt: TGTGCCACCAGACAGGGGGCAGGGGCCAACGTCCTGACTTTC; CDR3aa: CATRQGAGANVLTF
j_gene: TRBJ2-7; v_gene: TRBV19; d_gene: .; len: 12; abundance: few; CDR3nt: TGTGCCAGTAGTGCGGGATCCTACGAGCAGTACTTC; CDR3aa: CASSAGSYEQYF
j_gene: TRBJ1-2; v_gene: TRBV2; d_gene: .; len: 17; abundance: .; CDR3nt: TGTGCCAGCAGTGAACGGGGTCCGACATTACCTTCTTATGGCTACACCTTC; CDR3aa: CASSERGPTLPSYGYTF
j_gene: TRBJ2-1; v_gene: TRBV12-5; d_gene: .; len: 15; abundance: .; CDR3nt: TGTGCTAGTGGCCCCGGACAGACCTCAAACAATGAGCAGTTCTTC; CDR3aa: CASGPGQTSNNEQFF
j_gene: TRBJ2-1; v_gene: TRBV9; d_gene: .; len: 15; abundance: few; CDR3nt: TGTGCCAGCAGCCCCCACGGCCAGGGCTTTATTGAGCAGTTCTTC; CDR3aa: CASSPHGQGFIEQFF
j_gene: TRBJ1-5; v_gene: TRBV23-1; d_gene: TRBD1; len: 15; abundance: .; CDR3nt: TGCGCCAGCAGTCTGTTCAGGGGGCACGATCAGCCCCAGCATTTT; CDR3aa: CASSLFRGHDQPQHF
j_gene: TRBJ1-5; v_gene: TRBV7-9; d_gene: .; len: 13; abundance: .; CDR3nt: TGTGCCAGCAGCCCCAGGGGAAATCAGCCCCAGCATTTT; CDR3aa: CASSPRGNQPQHF